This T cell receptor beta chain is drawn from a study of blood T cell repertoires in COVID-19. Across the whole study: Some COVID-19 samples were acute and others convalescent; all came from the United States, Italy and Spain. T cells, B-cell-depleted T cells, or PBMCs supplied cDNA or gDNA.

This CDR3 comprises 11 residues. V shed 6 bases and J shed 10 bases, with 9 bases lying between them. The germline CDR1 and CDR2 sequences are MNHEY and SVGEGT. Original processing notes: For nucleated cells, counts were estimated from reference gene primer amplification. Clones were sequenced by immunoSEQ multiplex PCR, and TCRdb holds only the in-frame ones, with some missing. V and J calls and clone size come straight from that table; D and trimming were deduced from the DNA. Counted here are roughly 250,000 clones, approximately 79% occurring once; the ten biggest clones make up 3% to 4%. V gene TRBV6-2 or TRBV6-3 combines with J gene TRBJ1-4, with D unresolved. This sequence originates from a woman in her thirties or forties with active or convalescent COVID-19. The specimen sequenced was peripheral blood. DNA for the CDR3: TGTGCCAGCAGCCCAGGAGGAAAACTGTTTTTT. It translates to CASSPGGKLFF.